The 15 T cell receptor beta chains listed next were all sequenced from one sample in a study of Ad26.COV2.S vaccination and SARS-CoV-2 variants. Treatment described: roughly 18 received Ad26.COV2.S at low or high dose, single or two shots; 5 received placebo; per-sample allocation not given. Day 63 following the first vaccine or placebo injection was when the samples were taken. Only in-frame clones appear in the TCRdb table, and some are missing; sequencing was by immunoSEQ multiplex PCR. The sample consists of more than 350,000 clones, 80% to 95% of them appearing once. The sequencing here drew on peripheral blood, taken in a trial of Ad26.COV2.S vaccine versus placebo. These receptors all come from a person aged 18-65 years who received the Ad26.COV2.S COVID-19 vaccine or a placebo.

This clone was observed a handful of times. The chain has TRBV4-2 and TRBJ2-2; the D is unclear. Germline CDR1 LGHNA, CDR2 YNFKEQ. V was cut by 0 bases and J by 7 bases, with 9 bases left in between. The CDR3 sequence is 14 residues long. CDR3 protein: CASSQDLGVGELFF. CDR3 sequence (DNA): TGTGCCAGCAGCCAAGATCTTGGGGTCGGGGAGCTGTTTTTT.

The CDR3 DNA reads as TGTGCCTGCTTGAGGTCTTTCGGGCCCTACGAGCAGTACTTC. Amino acid sequence: CACLRSFGPYEQYF. This chain uses TRBV6-5 with TRBJ2-7, with D unclear. This CDR3 contains 14 residues. Trimming stripped 11 bases from V and 2 bases from J, with 19 bases between. Germline loops: CDR1 MNHEY, CDR2 SVGAGI.

The J gene is TRBJ1-1, the V gene TRBV6-2 or TRBV6-3; 8 bases match TRBD1. The V gene's germline CDR1 is MNHEY and CDR2 SVGEGT. CDR3 length equals 17 residues. V dropped 2 bases and J dropped 5; count of bases not matched to a gene: 13. The CDR3 loop reads CASSYLHRAGGWTEAFF. The CDR3 nucleotides are TGTGCCAGCAGTTACCTCCATCGAGCAGGGGGCTGGACTGAAGCTTTCTTT.

The chain couples TRBV27 to TRBJ1-2; D remains ambiguous. Between the trimmed V and J ends, which lost 6 bases and 2 bases, there was a span of 13 bases. The CDR3 is made up of 14 amino acids. CDR1 is MNHEY and CDR2 is SMNVEV in the germline V gene (reference sequence). The CDR3: CASRDSVGNYGYTF. Here the CDR3 DNA reads TGTGCCAGCAGAGACTCGGTGGGGAACTATGGCTACACCTTC.

J is TRBJ1-6 and V is TRBV28; D ambiguous. This CDR3 spans 13 amino acids. Trimming removed 3 bases at V and 8 bases at J, with 8 bases between. Per the germline V gene, CDR1 is MDHEN and CDR2 is SYDVKM. The CDR3 DNA sequence: TGTGCCAGCAGTTTGACTCCCGATTCACCCCTCCACTTT. This gives the protein CASSLTPDSPLHF.

Worth noting for this clone: The sample carries other DNA sequences with the same CDR3. The gene calls are TRBV3-1 (or the pseudogene TRBV3-2) and TRBJ2-7, with D possibly matching TRBD2 (6 bases). The germline V gene has CDR1 LGHDT and CDR2 YNNKEL (reference sequence). The CDR3 totals 14 residues. The germline V and J ends were trimmed by 1 base and 2 bases, with 9 bases remaining between them. CDR3 residues: CASSQVAGTYEQYF. Here the CDR3 DNA reads TGTGCCAGCAGCCAAGTTGCGGGAACCTACGAGCAGTACTTC.

The chain's CDR3 is CASSRSFGTEAFF. The DNA of the CDR3 is TGTGCCAGCAGCCGGTCCTTTGGCACTGAAGCTTTCTTT. This rearrangement joins TRBV13 to TRBJ1-1; D is ambiguous. Germline V gene data show CDR1 as PRHDT and CDR2 as FYEKMQ (reference sequence). The CDR3 runs to 13 residues. V lost 5 bases and J lost 4, with 11 bases in between.

V is TRBV24-1 and J is TRBJ2-1, with no clear D. In germline, CDR1 is KGHDR, CDR2 SFDVKD. The CDR3 is 13 residues long. V lost 9 bases to trimming and J lost 9 bases, with 17 bases between them. CDR3 sequence reads: CATLGEGFGEQFF. The DNA for the CDR3 is TGTGCCACCCTTGGGGAAGGATTCGGTGAGCAGTTCTTC.

The chain recombines TRBV5-1 with TRBJ1-1; D is unresolved. Germline assignment: CDR1 SGHRS and CDR2 YFSETQ. The V end was cut by 0 bases, the J end by 0 bases, with 9 bases between. This CDR3 is 15 amino acids long. CDR3 sequence reads: CASSLDTAMNTEAFF. Here the CDR3 DNA reads TGCGCCAGCAGCTTGGATACAGCTATGAACACTGAAGCTTTCTTT.

The rearrangement uses TRBV27 and TRBJ2-5; D is possibly TRBD1 (6 bases). Germline CDR1 is MNHEY and CDR2 is SMNVEV (reference sequence). The CDR3 is made up of 19 amino acids. Trimming removed 4 bases at V and 0 bases at J, with 24 bases between. The CDR3, as DNA: TGTGCCAGCAGTTCTTCCCCTTCGGACAGACAATTCAACCAAGAGACCCAGTACTTC. This translates into CASSSSPSDRQFNQETQYF.

This clone was observed a single time. V usage is TRBV19 and J usage is TRBJ1-1; weak D call: TRBD1 (5 bases). V gave up 7 bases and J gave up 3 bases, with 15 bases separating them. Germline V gives CDR1 LNHDA, CDR2 SQIVND (reference sequence). The CDR3 sequence is 14 residues long. DNA of the CDR3: TGTGCCAGTACCCCCTTAACAGGATACACTGAAGCTTTCTTT. It translates to CASTPLTGYTEAFF.

The chain joins TRBV6-5 to TRBJ2-1; D is uncertain. Germline V CDR1 and CDR2: MNHEY, SVGAGI. The CDR3 totals 15 residues. The V gene lost 2 bases and the J gene lost 10 bases, with 18 bases spanning the gap. For the CDR3, the DNA is TGTGCCAGCAGTTACAGGACGGATCCCTTCTACGAGCAGTTCTTC. As protein: CASSYRTDPFYEQFF.

This clone was seen more than once but under ten times. The rearrangement joins TRBV7-6 to TRBJ1-1; 7 bases match TRBD1. The ends lost 4 bases at V and 5 bases at J; junction bases unmatched: 13. Germline V gives CDR1 SGHVS, CDR2 FNYEAQ. This CDR3 has 16 amino acids. CDR3 residues: CASSSSGQAGGTEAFF. CDR3 sequence (DNA): TGTGCCAGCAGCTCATCAGGACAGGCTGGAGGGACTGAAGCTTTCTTT.

The rearrangement links TRBV6-4 to TRBJ2-7; D is ambiguous. The germline V and J ends were trimmed by 0 bases and 8 bases, with 8 bases remaining between them. Germline V lookup: CDR1 MRHNA, CDR2 SNTAGT. This CDR3 has 12 amino acids. The CDR3 DNA is TGTGCCAGCAGTGACTCTAGCAACAAGCAGTACTTC. This translates into CASSDSSNKQYF.

The V and J genes are TRBV7-9 and TRBJ2-1; 8 nucleotides agree with TRBD2. Trimming at V came to 5 bases and at J to 9 bases, leaving 12 bases not matched to a gene. Germline values: CDR1 SEHNR, CDR2 FQNEAQ (reference sequence). The CDR3 has 15 amino acids. DNA of the CDR3: TGTGCCAGCAGCCCTCCGGGACTAGGGAGTGGTGAGCAGTTCTTC. It is translated as CASSPPGLGSGEQFF. The variable domain in full, with the rest retrieved from reference TRBV7-9 and TRBJ2-1, is DTGVSQNPRHKITKRGQNVTFRCDPISEHNRLYWYRQTLGQGPEFLTYFQNEAQLEKSRLLSDRFSAERPKGSFSTLEIQRTEQGDSAMYLCASSPPGLGSGEQFFGPGTRLTVL.